This entry lists 11 T cell receptor beta chains sequenced from one sample in a study of blood T cell repertoires in COVID-19. Some clones are missing from TCRdb's copy, which holds only in-frame ones; the method was immunoSEQ multiplex PCR. The table shows about 300,000 clones, with roughly 83% occurring only once. Sequenced material: peripheral blood. Receptors originate from a woman between 50 and 59 years old with acute or convalescent COVID-19.

The chain joins TRBV5-1 to TRBJ1-2; 8 bases fit TRBD1. CDR1 is SGHRS, CDR2 YFSETQ, per germline. V shed 4 bases and J 6 bases; nucleotides not matched to a gene: 2. The CDR3 runs 12 residues. CDR3 bases: TGCGCCAGCAGCACGACAGGGGATGGCTACACCTTC. Translated: CASSTTGDGYTF.

This chain links TRBV3-1 (or the pseudogene TRBV3-2) with TRBJ1-2; 7 positions match TRBD1. The CDR3 is 13 amino acids. Germline-derived CDR1 and CDR2 are LGHDT and YNNKEL (reference sequence). The V gene end was trimmed by 6 bases and the J gene end by 6 bases; junction bases not matched to a gene: 7. CDR3 residues: CASRSRGDHGYTF. The CDR3 DNA sequence: TGTGCCAGCAGGTCCAGGGGGGACCATGGCTACACCTTC.

This clone was detected only a few times. V gene TRBV5-8 combines with J gene TRBJ1-3, with 7 positions matching TRBD1. V lost 4 bases to trimming and J lost 0 bases; unmatched junction nucleotides: 10. The length of the CDR3 is 17 residues. The V gene's germline CDR1 is SGHTS and CDR2 YDEGEE. The CDR3 sequence is CASSNFRTGDSGNTIYF. The CDR3 DNA is TGTGCCAGCAGCAATTTCCGGACAGGCGACTCTGGAAACACCATATATTTT.

The chain carries TRBV7-2 and TRBJ2-7; 11 bases are a match to TRBD2. Trimming took 3 bases from V and 2 from J; bases not matched to a gene: 6. Germline CDR1 and CDR2: SGHTA and FQGNSA. CDR3 length equals 16 residues. CDR3 residues: CASSFTGTSGTYEQYF. CDR3 nucleotide sequence: TGTGCCAGCAGCTTTACCGGGACTAGCGGTACCTACGAGCAGTACTTC.

This rearrangement joins TRBV19 to TRBJ1-5, with a possible D match to TRBD1 (6 bases). V was cut by 3 bases and J by 5 bases, with 20 bases left in between. There are 17 residues in the CDR3. Germline loops: CDR1 LNHDA, CDR2 SQIVND (reference sequence). The CDR3 DNA sequence: TGTGCCAGTAGTATTGGCAGGGGCGCCGTAAGGGATCAGCCCCAGCATTTT. This translates into CASSIGRGAVRDQPQHF.

This chain joins TRBV27 and TRBJ1-2, with unresolved D. Trimming took 6 bases from V and 4 from J, leaving 9 bases between them. This CDR3 comprises 12 residues. Germline CDR1 reads MNHEY; CDR2 reads SMNVEV (reference sequence). CDR3 sequence (DNA): TGTGCCAGCAGCCAAACTGGCTATGGCTACACCTTC. Translated, it gives CASSQTGYGYTF.

V gene TRBV4-1 combines with J gene TRBJ2-3; maybe TRBD2 (6 bases). The CDR3 runs 16 residues. V lost 1 base to trimming and J lost 3 bases, with 14 bases between them. CDR1 and CDR2 (germline): MGHRA, YSYEKL. As DNA, the CDR3 is TGCGCCAGCAGCCAAGGTCCGGGAGTCGGTACAGATACGCAGTATTTT. Encoded protein: CASSQGPGVGTDTQYF.

This clone appeared once. The chain joins TRBV7-9 to TRBJ2-2; the D is unclear. Germline V gives CDR1 SEHNR, CDR2 FQNEAQ (reference sequence). This CDR3 region has 14 residues. V gave up 3 bases and J gave up 2 bases, with 7 bases separating them. CDR3 in DNA: TGTGCCAGCAGCTTGTCCAGTAACACCGGGGAGCTGTTTTTT. Its protein is CASSLSSNTGELFF.

This sequence joins TRBV9 and TRBJ2-2; 15 bases align to TRBD2. With 4 bases clipped from V and 5 bases from J, the junction kept 9 bases outside the gene matches. The CDR3 is 18 residues long. CDR1 is SGDLS and CDR2 is YYNGEE in the germline V gene. CDR3 in amino acids: CASSPRTSGRARTGELFF. CDR3 nucleotide sequence: TGTGCCAGCAGCCCTCGGACTAGCGGGAGGGCGCGTACCGGGGAGCTGTTTTTT.

This clone was detected once. The V and J genes are TRBV11-2 and TRBJ2-3; D is uncertain. This CDR3 region has 14 residues. The V gene lost 1 base and the J gene lost 2 bases, with 7 bases spanning the gap. Germline V gene sequence: CDR1 SGHAT, CDR2 FQNNGV. The chain's CDR3 is CASSLGLHTDTQYF. DNA of the CDR3: TGTGCCAGCAGCTTAGGACTTCACACAGATACGCAGTATTTT.

In this sample, this clone turned up a few times. The chain links TRBV7-9 to TRBJ1-3, with unresolved D. Germline V gene data show CDR1 as SEHNR and CDR2 as FQNEAQ (reference sequence). The CDR3 extends over 14 amino acids. V was trimmed by 8 bases and J by 0 bases, leaving 11 bases between them. CDR3 protein: CASGGGISGNTIYF. The CDR3 coding sequence is TGTGCCAGCGGAGGAGGGATCTCTGGAAACACCATATATTTT.